This T cell receptor beta chain emerged from a study of blood T cell repertoires in COVID-19. Study summary: The cDNA or gDNA used as material had been derived from T cells, B-cell-depleted T cells, or PBMCs.

Germline V lookup: CDR1 SQVTM, CDR2 ANQGSEA. The V end was cut by 7 bases, the J end by 0 bases, with 12 bases between. CDR3 length: 13 residues. Generated by immunoSEQ multiplex PCR, the TCRdb table keeps only in-frame clones and is missing some. The table has 57,000 or so clones, 75% to 90% seen once. The clonotype was recovered from a human donor in a cohort sampled during active COVID-19. The specimen was peripheral blood. The chain recombines TRBV29-1 with TRBJ2-5, with D possibly being TRBD1 (6 bases). CDR3 sequence reads: CSALGANQETQYF. As DNA, the CDR3 is TGCAGCGCCCTGGGGGCGAACCAAGAGACCCAGTACTTC.